The rows below give T cell receptor beta chains drawn from one sample of a study of cytomegalovirus exposure and HLA in healthy donors. The method was immunoSEQ multiplex PCR; TCRdb's version includes in-frame clones alone and lacks a portion of them. The sample contains roughly 310,000 clones, approximately 91% of which appear only once. Sequenced input: PBMCs. Every receptor here comes from a man under 40 in good health and CMV-seronegative. Both conserved end residues are part of each CDR3. The D gene is left open where the match is weak. Only some rows state a clone size, as once, few, many or a class for expanded clones.

size | J | V | D | CDR3 | DNA
NA | TRBJ2-7 | TRBV27 | TRBD2 | CASSPGLAAYEQYF | TGTGCCAGCAGCCCGGGACTAGCGGCGTACGAGCAGTACTTC
NA | TRBJ2-2 | TRBV7-8 | NA | CASSLDRRATGELFF | TGTGCCAGCAGCCTTGACAGGCGGGCAACCGGGGAGCTGTTTTTT
few | TRBJ1-2 | TRBV13 | TRBD1 | CASSLAGTGGLPYTF | TGTGCCAGCAGCTTGGCCGGGACAGGGGGCCTTCCGTACACCTTC
NA | TRBJ1-1 | TRBV2 | TRBD1 | CASSPGQYSTEAFF | TGTGCCAGCAGTCCGGGACAGTATAGCACTGAAGCTTTCTTT
NA | TRBJ1-4 | TRBV6-6 | NA | CASSYSSPTVEKLFF | TGTGCCAGCAGTTACTCCTCCCCGACAGTTGAAAAACTGTTTTTT
NA | TRBJ2-1 | TRBV18 | NA | CASSPRVQGAYNEQFF | TGTGCCAGCTCCCCCAGGGTGCAGGGCGCCTACAATGAGCAGTTCTTC
NA | TRBJ1-2 | TRBV7-9 | NA | CASSREGGGYTF | TGTGCCAGCAGCCGAGAGGGTGGAGGCTACACCTTC
NA | TRBJ2-7 | TRBV6-5 | NA | CASRRTALYEQYF | TGTGCCAGCAGGCGGACAGCTCTCTACGAGCAGTACTTC
NA | TRBJ1-1 | TRBV5-4 | NA | CASSFKGANTEAFF | TGTGCCAGCAGCTTCAAAGGGGCGAACACTGAAGCTTTCTTT
NA | TRBJ1-4 | TRBV7-2 | TRBD1 | CASSLNRGTNEKLFF | TGTGCCAGCAGCCTAAACAGGGGCACTAATGAAAAACTGTTTTTT
NA | TRBJ1-1 | TRBV5-4 | NA | CASSLVLASTEAFF | TGTGCCAGCAGCTTGGTACTGGCTAGCACTGAAGCTTTCTTT
NA | TRBJ1-6 | TRBV5-6 | NA | CASSYDRNSPLHF | TGTGCCAGCAGCTACGACAGGAATTCACCCCTCCACTTT
NA | TRBJ2-7 | TRBV14 | NA | CASSPGLFDEQYF | TGTGCCAGCAGCCCTGGGCTTTTCGACGAGCAGTACTTC
once | TRBJ2-7 | TRBV4-3 | TRBD2 | CASSQELAGGYEQYF | TGCGCCAGCAGCCAAGAATTAGCGGGGGGCTACGAGCAGTACTTC
NA | TRBJ1-1 | TRBV6-5 | NA | CASTRDKMNTEAFF | TGTGCCAGCACTAGGGACAAGATGAACACTGAAGCTTTCTTT
once | TRBJ2-6 | TRBV27 | NA | CASSSTEYSGANVLTF | TGTGCCAGCAGTTCGACAGAATACTCTGGGGCCAACGTCCTGACTTTC
once | TRBJ2-6 | TRBV4-1 | TRBD1 | CASSQDGTAFEPQTGANVLTF | TGCGCCAGCAGCCAAGATGGGACAGCCTTTGAACCGCAAACTGGGGCCAACGTCCTGACTTTC
NA | TRBJ2-7 | TRBV27 | TRBD1 | CASSPRDRVTGEQYF | TGTGCCAGCAGTCCCCGGGACAGGGTAACAGGAGAGCAGTACTTC
NA | TRBJ1-1 | TRBV5-1 | TRBD1 | CASSLGQVNTEAFF | TGCGCCAGCAGCCTGGGACAGGTGAACACTGAAGCTTTCTTT
NA | TRBJ1-2 | TRBV30 | NA | CAWNGPGVGLGYTF | TGTGCCTGGAACGGTCCAGGGGTAGGGCTTGGCTACACCTTC
NA | TRBJ1-6 | TRBV6-5 | NA | CASSYSTGFTLHF | TGTGCCAGCAGTTACTCGACCGGGTTCACCCTCCACTTT
NA | TRBJ1-2 | TRBV27 | NA | CASSDTYGYTF | TGTGCCAGCAGTGACACTTATGGCTACACCTTC
NA | TRBJ1-1 | TRBV7-9 | TRBD1 | CASSSRTGNTEAFF | TGTGCCAGCAGCTCCCGGACAGGGAACACTGAAGCTTTCTTT
NA | TRBJ1-2 | TRBV5-8 | NA | CASPFHDRIYGYTF | TGTGCCAGCCCCTTTCATGACAGGATTTATGGCTACACCTTC
once | TRBJ2-5 | TRBV7-2 | NA | CASSRSLEETQYF | TGTGCCAGCAGTCGTAGCCTAGAAGAGACCCAGTACTTC
NA | TRBJ1-4 | TRBV6-6 | TRBD1 | CASTSGTGNEKLFF | TGTGCCAGCACTTCCGGGACAGGGAATGAAAAACTGTTTTTT
NA | TRBJ1-1 | TRBV9 | NA | CASSVVENRDTEAFF | TGTGCCAGCAGCGTAGTTGAGAACAGGGACACTGAAGCTTTCTTT
NA | TRBJ1-4 | TRBV7-2 | NA | CASSRGTATNEKLFF | TGTGCCAGCAGCCGGGGAACAGCAACTAATGAAAAACTGTTTTTT
NA | TRBJ1-5 | TRBV6-1 | NA | CASSADTYSNQPQHF | TGTGCCAGCAGTGCCGACACCTATAGCAATCAGCCCCAGCATTTT
NA | TRBJ2-7 | TRBV18 | TRBD1 | CASSPGDSSQQYF | TGTGCCAGCTCACCAGGGGACAGCAGTCAACAGTACTTC
NA | TRBJ2-5 | TRBV6-5 | TRBD1 | CASSRGGAGEETQYF | TGTGCCAGCAGTCGAGGGGGCGCGGGTGAGGAGACCCAGTACTTC
NA | TRBJ2-3 | TRBV5-8 | TRBD2 | CASSTWRGGASTDTQYF | TGTGCCAGCAGCACTTGGCGCGGGGGGGCTAGCACAGATACGCAGTATTTT
NA | TRBJ2-1 | TRBV5-6 | TRBD1 | CASSYWDRGNYNEQFF | TGTGCCAGCAGCTACTGGGACAGGGGTAACTACAATGAGCAGTTCTTC